This T cell receptor (beta chain) is from a study of shared clonotypes between healthy human individuals. Study-wide points: The rarefaction results pointed to incomplete sorted-subset sequencing despite large depth. Estimated richness was generally greater in naive than memory subsets. The researchers took only blood, and tissue repertoires probably look different.

Study donors comprised healthy, HIV-negative adults devoid of recent acute infection or vaccination. The CDR3 extends over 19 amino acids. V shed 6 bases and J 4 bases; nucleotides not matched to a gene: 14. Sequencing used immunoSEQ multiplex PCR; TCRdb keeps in-frame clones, though not all of them. Here the sample spans more than 1 million clones, around three quarters being singletons. Note on this clone: What it binds is not known.

The chain employs TRBV23-1 and TRBJ2-1; 14 positions match TRBD2. TRBV23-1 falls under the ORF class, with uncertain function. The TCR was taken from a man aged 18 to 35 in good health. Some clones in this sample may be carry-over from other donors' samples. The sequenced sample was memory CD4+ T cells from PBMCs. The sample's subset: CD45RA-negative fraction. The CDR3 loop reads CASRMGQGRLAGGYNEQFF. CDR3 nucleotide sequence: TGCGCCAGCAGGATGGGACAGGGGAGACTAGCGGGAGGGTACAATGAGCAGTTCTTC.